The 5 T cell receptor beta chains in this list originate from one sample, sequenced in a study of shared clonotypes between healthy human individuals. Assay: immunoSEQ multiplex PCR; the TCRdb copy retains only in-frame clones and omits some. The data contain about 1 million clones, around three quarters of them singletons. Sample: memory CD4+ T cells from PBMCs. Subset denoted: CD45RA-negative fraction. The receptor set was obtained from a man younger than 35 in good health. Some clones in this sample may be carry-over from other donors' samples.

The chain has TRBV28 and TRBJ2-7, with a tentative D call TRBD2 (6 bases). CDR1 and CDR2 from the germline V gene are MDHEN and SYDVKM. The CDR3 covers 17 residues. V was cut by 3 bases and J by 5 bases, with 23 bases left in between. The CDR3 sequence: CASSFVEGTYIANEQYF. The CDR3 DNA reads as TGTGCCAGCAGTTTCGTCGAGGGGACTTACATAGCCAACGAGCAGTACTTC.

CDR3 nucleotide sequence: TGTGCCTGGAGTGTTAGCGCTGAAGCTTTCTTT. Protein product: CAWSVSAEAFF. This chain links TRBV30 with TRBJ1-1; no firm D call. Trimming cost V 0 bases and J 6 bases, with 5 bases left between them. The CDR3 has 11 residues. Germline CDR1 and CDR2: GTSNPN and SVGIG (reference sequence).

V and J are TRBV19 and TRBJ1-5, with 10 positions matching TRBD1. The CDR3 has 14 amino acids. Germline CDR1 and CDR2: LNHDA and SQIVND (reference sequence). J gave up 6 bases and V 6 bases, and 5 bases lay outside the gene matches. The CDR3: CASRRRDRGQPQHF. DNA of the CDR3: TGTGCCAGTAGACGCCGGGACAGGGGTCAGCCCCAGCATTTT.

This chain joins TRBV2 and TRBJ2-5; D is possibly TRBD2 (6 bases). V was clipped by 4 bases and J by 1 base, with 13 bases between them. In germline, CDR1 is SNHLY, CDR2 FYNNEI. The CDR3 spans 15 residues. CDR3 sequence reads: CASSGAGGRQETQYF. CDR3 DNA: TGTGCCAGCAGTGGAGCCGGAGGGCGCCAAGAGACCCAGTACTTC. The complete variable domain, with remaining parts taken from reference TRBV2 and TRBJ2-5, reads EPEVTQTPSHQVTQMGQEVILRCVPISNHLYFYWYRQILGQKVEFLVSFYNNEISEKSEIFDDQFSVERPDGSNFTLKIRSTKLEDSAMYFCASSGAGGRQETQYFGPGTRLLVL.

The rearrangement joins TRBV2 to TRBJ1-5, with TRBD1 as a possible D gene (5 bases). The CDR3 consists of 15 residues. In germline, CDR1 is SNHLY, CDR2 FYNNEI. The V and J ends lost 3 bases and 2 bases respectively, with 11 bases between them. The CDR3, as DNA: TGTGCCAGCAGTGACCGGGGCCTACGCAATCAGCCCCAGCATTTT. Encoded protein: CASSDRGLRNQPQHF.